These 31 T cell receptor beta chains share one sample of origin, sequenced in a study of Graves' ophthalmopathy and Graves' hyperthyroidism. The sequenced template was RNA, covering the TCR beta CDR3 region. The first round was an RT-PCR with HTBI primers, and the second round was a multiplex PCR. TCRdb recomputed calls from the multiplex PCR reads with MiXCR, one row per CDR3 protein. The sample lists 200,000 to 250,000 distinct CDR3 sequences; 20% to 25% were seen once. The source material was peripheral blood. The receptors shown here come from a woman aged 45-65 years with Graves' ophthalmopathy.

This clonotype was observed many times. This chain links TRBV10-3 with TRBJ1-1; 10 nucleotides agree with TRBD1. This CDR3 is 14 amino acids long. The V gene's germline CDR1 is ENHRY and CDR2 SYGVKD. V lost 6 bases and J lost 0; bases outside the gene matches: 1. In DNA, the CDR3 is TGTGCCATCAGGGACAGGGGGATGAACACTGAAGCTTTCTTT. This codes for CAIRDRGMNTEAFF.

This clonotype occurred many times. The chain is built from TRBV7-6 and TRBJ1-1, with 10 bases lining up with TRBD1. In germline, CDR1 is SGHVS, CDR2 FNYEAQ. The V gene end was trimmed by 1 base and the J gene end by 5 bases; junction bases not matched to a gene: 13. The CDR3 is 18 residues long. DNA of the CDR3: TGTGCCAGCAGCTTAGAGGGGGGACAGGGGTTGGCGAGGACTGAAGCTTTCTTT. Protein: CASSLEGGQGLARTEAFF.

Note on this clonotype: A read error may produce the germline difference seen at one junction end. This chain uses TRBV12-3 or TRBV12-4 with TRBJ1-2; possibly TRBD1 for D (5 bases). The CDR3 is 14 residues long. The CDR3 DNA is TGTGCCAGCAGCCGGAGAGGGGCGGGCTATGGCTACAACTTC. This gives the protein CASSRRGAGYGYNF.

Comments on this clonotype: In this CDR3 the conserved last residue, phenylalanine or tryptophan, is missing, so a read error is likely. V is TRBV20-1 and J is TRBJ2-7; D not resolved. Trimming pared 4 bases from V and 1 base from J, leaving 11 bases between. The CDR3 extends over 13 amino acids. Germline V gives CDR1 DFQATT, CDR2 SNEGSKA (reference sequence). CDR3 region: CSATRSNSYEQYL. The DNA of the CDR3 is TGCAGTGCTACGAGATCCAATTCCTACGAGCAGTACCTC.

The V and J genes are TRBV30 and TRBJ2-7, with TRBD2 matching 9 bases. Germline CDR1 reads GTSNPN; CDR2 reads SVGIG (reference sequence). CDR3 size: 13 residues. V gave up 5 bases and J gave up 2 bases; unmatched junction bases: 4. Written as DNA, the CDR3 is TGTGCCTGGTCGACTAGCGGAGCCTACGAGCAGTACTTC. This codes for CAWSTSGAYEQYF.

Ten or more counts support this clonotype. The genes are TRBV6-5 and TRBJ2-5, with D unresolved. CDR3 size: 14 residues. Trimming took off 2 bases at V and 1 base at J, with 8 bases between the two ends. CDR1 and CDR2 (germline): MNHEY, SVGAGI. Here the CDR3 reads CASSYESAQETQYF. The CDR3 coding sequence is TGTGCCAGCAGTTACGAGTCTGCCCAAGAGACCCAGTACTTC.

This clonotype was observed at least ten times. The V and J genes are TRBV20-1 and TRBJ1-1; possible D gene TRBD1, 5 bases. V lost 0 bases, J lost 0 bases, and 20 bases lay in between. The CDR3 is 18 amino acids. CDR1 and CDR2 from the germline V gene are DFQATT and SNEGSKA (reference sequence). The CDR3 nucleotides are TGCAGTGCTAGAGATTGGGGTCTGGAGGAGGGGATGAACACTGAAGCTTTCTTT. Its translation: CSARDWGLEEGMNTEAFF.

The chain uses TRBV27 and TRBJ2-5; D may match TRBD1 or TRBD2 (5 bases each). Germline V gene lookup returns CDR1 MNHEY and CDR2 SMNVEV (reference sequence). Deletions cut 3 bases from V and 3 bases from J, with 11 bases between. This CDR3 comprises 14 residues. Written as DNA, the CDR3 is TGTGCCAGCAGTTTTAAGGGACCTGAAGAGACCCAGTACTTC. It translates to CASSFKGPEETQYF.

The J gene is TRBJ2-3, the V gene TRBV28; no clear D gene. V gave up 2 bases and J gave up 2 bases, with 8 bases separating them. Germline V gives CDR1 MDHEN, CDR2 SYDVKM. This CDR3 contains 14 residues. The CDR3 loop is CASSLGTITDTQYF. CDR3 coding DNA: TGTGCCAGCAGTTTAGGTACTATCACAGATACGCAGTATTTT.

This clonotype was seen repeatedly, ten times or more. CDR3 residues: CASSQTQGPVPYEQYF. The DNA of the CDR3 is TGCGCCAGCAGCCAAACCCAGGGCCCCGTTCCGTACGAGCAGTACTTC. The gene calls are TRBV4-1 and TRBJ2-7; weak D call: TRBD1 (5 bases). The CDR3 is made up of 16 amino acids. Germline V gene data show CDR1 as MGHRA and CDR2 as YSYEKL. V was pared by 2 bases and J by 4 bases, with 18 bases between.

This clonotype was seen at least ten times. This rearrangement joins TRBV11-2 to TRBJ1-5; D gene uncertain. Germline CDR1 reads SGHAT; CDR2 reads FQNNGV. The ends were cut back, 1 base at V and 3 bases at J, with 10 bases in the middle. CDR3 length equals 15 residues. CDR3 amino acids: CASSLVSVFNQPQHF. Written as DNA, the CDR3 is TGTGCCAGCAGCTTAGTATCTGTGTTCAATCAGCCCCAGCATTTT.

Ten or more counts support this clonotype. The chain joins TRBV3-1 to TRBJ1-1; tentative D call: TRBD1 (5 bases). The V gene lost 2 bases and the J gene lost 4 bases, with 14 bases spanning the gap. Germline assignment: CDR1 LGHDT and CDR2 YNNKEL (reference sequence). This CDR3 has 15 residues. CDR3 sequence: CASSQTTAGLTEAFF. The CDR3 DNA follows: TGTGCCAGCAGCCAAACAACAGCAGGGCTCACTGAAGCTTTCTTT.

The chain links TRBV5-6 to TRBJ2-7, with D uncertain. The germline V gene encodes CDR1 SGHDT and CDR2 YYEEEE. The CDR3 is made up of 15 amino acids. Trimming removed 4 bases at V and 2 bases at J, with 16 bases between. As DNA, the CDR3 is TGTGCCAGCAGCCCCTATTCCCTTGTAACCTACGAGCAGTACTTC. Encoded protein: CASSPYSLVTYEQYF.

Many counts were recorded for this clonotype. This chain connects TRBV11-2 to TRBJ1-6; the D is unclear. Germline V gene sequence: CDR1 SGHAT, CDR2 FQNNGV. The CDR3 runs 12 residues. V lost 5 bases and J lost 4, with 3 bases in between. Here the CDR3 reads CASSRYNSPLHF. As DNA, the CDR3 is TGTGCCAGCAGCCGATATAATTCACCCCTCCACTTT.

The chain uses TRBV20-1 and TRBJ2-7; D ambiguous. Germline V lookup: CDR1 DFQATT, CDR2 SNEGSKA (reference sequence). The V end was cut by 3 bases, the J end by 0 bases, with 15 bases between. This CDR3 is 15 amino acids long. CDR3 sequence: CSASDQRRSSYEQYF. DNA of the CDR3: TGCAGTGCTAGTGATCAGCGCCGGAGCTCCTACGAGCAGTACTTC.

This clonotype was observed a few times. The rearrangement uses TRBV24-1 and TRBJ2-2, with D possibly TRBD1 on 6 matching bases. The germline CDR1 and CDR2 sequences are KGHDR and SFDVKD. CDR3 length equals 16 residues. V was trimmed by 4 bases and J by 0 bases, leaving 11 bases between them. Here the CDR3 DNA reads TGTGCCACCAGTGACCCAGGGGAAACGAACACCGGGGAGCTGTTTTTT. Translating it yields CATSDPGETNTGELFF.

This clonotype appeared many times. This CDR3 reads CASTPLRAGAREQYF. The DNA for the CDR3 is TGTGCCAGCACCCCCCTCAGGGCGGGGGCTCGTGAGCAGTACTTC. The genes are TRBV11-2 and TRBJ2-7, with a tentative D call TRBD2 (7 bases). CDR3 length equals 15 residues. The V and J ends lost 7 bases and 7 bases respectively, with 23 bases between them. The germline gives CDR1 SGHAT, CDR2 FQNNGV.

The table lists this clonotype with many counts. The chain couples TRBV2 to TRBJ2-3, with D unclear. Germline loops: CDR1 SNHLY, CDR2 FYNNEI. V was pared by 4 bases and J by 2 bases, with 4 bases between. This CDR3 has 12 residues. CDR3 in DNA: TGTGCCAGCAGTGGCGACACAGATACGCAGTATTTT. Translated: CASSGDTDTQYF.

There are many counts of this clonotype. This chain connects TRBV24-1 to TRBJ2-2; the match to TRBD2 covers 12 bases. There are 17 residues in the CDR3. Trimming cost V 3 bases and J 7 bases; bases outside gene matches: 8. Germline values: CDR1 KGHDR, CDR2 SFDVKD. The CDR3 DNA reads TGTGCCACCAGTGATGGATTACTAGCGGGAGGTATCGGGGAGCTGTTTTTT. It codes for CATSDGLLAGGIGELFF.

This clonotype has ten or more counts. This rearrangement joins TRBV6-5 to TRBJ1-6; 7 bases match TRBD1. The germline V gene has CDR1 MNHEY and CDR2 SVGAGI. This CDR3 comprises 15 residues. The V segment lost 0 bases and the J segment 10 bases; nucleotides outside the gene matches: 6. CDR3: CASSYSDREESPLHF. The CDR3 DNA sequence: TGTGCCAGCAGTTACTCCGACAGGGAGGAGTCACCCCTCCACTTT.

This clonotype was recorded many times. V usage is TRBV5-1 and J usage is TRBJ2-5; TRBD1 or TRBD2 may be the D gene (6 bases each). This CDR3 spans 14 amino acids. The V gene's germline CDR1 is SGHRS and CDR2 YFSETQ. V lost 4 bases, J lost 4 bases, and 14 bases lay in between. CDR3 protein: CASSLRRGGETQYF. The DNA for the CDR3 is TGCGCCAGCAGCCTTCGCAGGGGAGGAGAGACCCAGTACTTC.

This clonotype showed up many times. V is TRBV5-1 and J is TRBJ2-2; D remains unclear. Looked up from germline, CDR1 is SGHRS and CDR2 is YFSETQ. The CDR3 runs 13 residues. Deletions cut 5 bases from V and 3 bases from J, with 8 bases between. The DNA of the CDR3 is TGCGCCAGCAGGGATCAGTACACCGGGGAGCTGTTTTTT. This codes for CASRDQYTGELFF.

This clonotype was seen ten or more times. A junction boundary mismatches the germline segment, possibly from a read error. The rearrangement links TRBV2 to TRBJ1-2; D unclear. CDR3 size: 13 residues. CDR1 is SNHLY, CDR2 FYNNEI, per germline. The CDR3 here is CASSDVGFGGYTF. In DNA form, the CDR3 reads TGTGCCAGCAGTGACGTTGGGTTCGGTGGCTATACCTTC.

The chain carries TRBV30 and TRBJ1-3; D unclear. The germline V gene has CDR1 GTSNPN and CDR2 SVGIG (reference sequence). CDR3 length: 13 residues. The V end lost 4 bases, the J end lost 0 bases, and 7 bases lay between the germline ends. The CDR3 bases are TGTGCCTGGACAGATAACTCTGGAAACACCATATATTTT. Its protein product is CAWTDNSGNTIYF.

In this sample, this clonotype turned up many times. This chain uses TRBV30 with TRBJ1-1; 9 positions agree with TRBD1. V lost 0 bases, J lost 6 bases, and 5 bases stayed unmatched. Germline CDR1 is GTSNPN and CDR2 is SVGIG (reference sequence). The CDR3 totals 14 residues. Written as DNA, the CDR3 is TGTGCCTGGAGTGTACAGGGGGCGAGCGCTGAAGCTTTCTTT. Its protein product is CAWSVQGASAEAFF. Drawing the rest from reference TRBV30 and TRBJ1-1, the complete variable domain is SQTIHQWPATLVQPVGSPLSLECTVEGTSNPNLYWYRQAAGRGLQLLFYSVGIGQISSEVPQNLSASRPQDRQFILSSKKLLLSDSGFYLCAWSVQGASAEAFFGQGTRLTVV.

This clonotype was recorded at least ten times. This chain joins TRBV27 and TRBJ1-3; D is unclear. V lost 1 base, J lost 6 bases, and 10 bases lay in between. Looked up from germline, CDR1 is MNHEY and CDR2 is SMNVEV (reference sequence). The CDR3 runs to 14 residues. The CDR3 DNA follows: TGTGCCAGCAGTTTATTGGCACCGCCAAACACCATATATTTT. Protein sequence: CASSLLAPPNTIYF.

This clonotype has a count of ten or more. The chain combines TRBV5-1 with TRBJ2-5, with a weak D call TRBD1 (6 bases). Germline-derived CDR1 and CDR2 are SGHRS and YFSETQ. The CDR3 contains 14 residues. The V and J ends lost 4 bases and 5 bases respectively, with 15 bases between them. This chain's CDR3 is CASSVRTDPETQYF. As DNA, the CDR3 is TGCGCCAGCAGCGTCAGGACAGATCCTGAGACCCAGTACTTC.

This clonotype was found many times. The CDR3 loop is CASSLGLSMGLQETQYF. CDR3 nucleotides: TGTGCCAGCAGCTTAGGCCTATCAATGGGACTACAAGAGACCCAGTACTTC. The chain has TRBV13 and TRBJ2-5; 7 nucleotides line up with TRBD2. V shed 0 bases, J shed 2 bases, and the junction held 9 bases outside the gene matches. The CDR3 runs 17 residues. Germline values: CDR1 PRHDT, CDR2 FYEKMQ (reference sequence).

This clonotype was detected ten times or more. The genes are TRBV2 and TRBJ2-6; a possible D gene is TRBD2 (6 bases). The V and J ends lost 2 bases and 4 bases respectively, with 9 bases between them. The germline V gene has CDR1 SNHLY and CDR2 FYNNEI. The CDR3 is 15 residues long. The chain's CDR3 is CASSEWGVGANVLTF. In DNA, the CDR3 is TGTGCCAGCAGTGAATGGGGGGTCGGGGCCAACGTCCTGACTTTC.

This clonotype has just one count. Here the CDR3 DNA reads TGTGCCAGCAGCCTGACTGAGGACACTGAAGCTTTCTTT. Encoded protein: CASSLTEDTEAFF. The chain has TRBV7-9 and TRBJ1-1; D gene unclear. This CDR3 has 13 residues. Germline V gene data show CDR1 as SEHNR and CDR2 as FQNEAQ (reference sequence). V gave up 5 bases and J gave up 3 bases, with 10 bases separating them.

V gene TRBV28 combines with J gene TRBJ2-7; TRBD1 matches 7 bases. Germline CDR1 MDHEN, CDR2 SYDVKM. The trim removed 4 bases at V and 5 bases at J, leaving 14 bases unmatched. This CDR3 is 16 amino acids long. CDR3 sequence reads: CASSSNRGGNRNEQYF. In DNA, the CDR3 is TGTGCCAGCAGTTCAAACCGAGGGGGCAATAGGAACGAGCAGTACTTC.